This TCR beta chain was observed in a study of control samples from healthy donors and cancer patients (TCRdb year 2020). This clone has only one observation. The antigen it binds to is not known. Per-base qualities were not stored, and no clone one base away is much larger. Library generation was performed with the immunoSEQ multiplex PCR assay. Entries here come from immuneACCESS through TCRdb and include only in-frame sequences with V and J called. Some clones fail to appear in such tables; in the studies checked, an unresolved V gene covers under half of the shortfall, and the cause of the remainder is unknown. The sample includes 200,000 to 250,000 clones, with just under 95% observed a single time. The ten biggest clones cover roughly 1.6% of the sample. The clonotype originates from a man aged 50 to 59 in good health. The sequencing sample was made of blood.

The DNA reads as follows: TGTGCCAGCAGAACGACAGGTTTAGACTATGGCTACACCTTC. Protein translation: CASRTTGLDYGYTF. In this chain, TRBV5-5 is recombined with TRBJ1-2; TRBD1 is possibly the D segment (6 matching bases). The germline V gene (reference sequence) supplies CDR1 SGHKS and CDR2 YYEKEE. The CDR3 holds 14 amino acids from the cysteine to the phenylalanine. Here the CDR3 DNA is all that survives: 42 bases in frame from base 1. Trimming at the junction amounts to 5 bases on V and 3 bases on J, and the germline ends lie 14 bases apart.